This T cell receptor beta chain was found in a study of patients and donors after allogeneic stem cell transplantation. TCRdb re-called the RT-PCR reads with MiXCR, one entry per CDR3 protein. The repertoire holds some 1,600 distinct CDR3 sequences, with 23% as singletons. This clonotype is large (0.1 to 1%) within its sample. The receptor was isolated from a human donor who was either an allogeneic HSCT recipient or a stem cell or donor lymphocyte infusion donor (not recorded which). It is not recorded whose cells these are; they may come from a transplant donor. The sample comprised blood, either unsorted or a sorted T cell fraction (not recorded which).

The CDR3 region has the DNA TGCAGTGCTAGTCTGCTTAGCTCCTACGAGCAGTACTTC. Protein sequence: CSASLLSSYEQYF. The gene calls are TRBV20-1 and TRBJ2-7, with D hard to call. V shed 3 bases and J shed 0 bases, with 9 bases lying between them. The V gene's germline CDR1 is DFQATT and CDR2 SNEGSKA (reference sequence). The CDR3 spans 13 residues.